The clone carrying this T cell receptor beta chain was observed a few times. Its antigen remains unknown. MiXCR, run by TCRdb on the 5' RACE reads, gives a single entry per CDR3 protein. The sample holds roughly 1,500,000 distinct CDR3 sequences, about 32% seen once. This specimen comes from a study of identical twins. General observations from the study: The same donors were not followed; conclusions instead depended on cross-sectional statistical analysis.

This CDR3 comprises 11 residues. Between the trimmed V and J ends, which lost 4 bases and 2 bases, there was a span of 6 bases. CDR1 and CDR2 (germline): SQVTM, ANQGSEA. The chain carries TRBV29-1 and TRBJ2-7; D gene unclear. Material: cord blood. The receptor comes from a newborn girl in good health. The CDR3 DNA is TGCAGCGTTGGAATACCCTACGAGCAGTACTTC. Its translation: CSVGIPYEQYF.